The rows below give T cell receptor beta chains drawn from one sample of a study of beta chain features in type 1 diabetes. Measured with immunoSEQ multiplex PCR; TCRdb has only the in-frame clones, and not every one. Among about 52,000 clones listed, roughly 39% were seen once. Material: Tregs from blood. These receptors were taken from a man between 25 and 39 years old with type 1 diabetes. The CDR3 runs from the conserved cysteine through the conserved F or W. The order of the fields is D gene, J gene, V gene, clone size, CDR3 DNA, CDR3 protein. The D gene is left open where the match is weak. Not all rows give a size; the values are once, few, many and, for expanded clones, a class.

>TRBD2|TRBJ2-1|TRBV5-4|few
TGCGCCAGCAGCCAAGATCTCTCTAGCGGGAGGTTCCATGAGCAGTTCTTC
CASSQDLSSGRFHEQFF
>TRBD1|TRBJ1-2|TRBV27|once
TGTGCCAGCAGTGTGAGACAGGGGATCTATGGCTACACCTTC
CASSVRQGIYGYTF
>NA|TRBJ2-5|TRBV7-2|NA
TGTGCCAGCAGCTTTGATAGCGGAGTACAAGAGACCCAGTACTTC
CASSFDSGVQETQYF
>TRBD1|TRBJ2-1|TRBV5-1|few
TGCGCCAGCAGCATGCGACAGGGGGCCAATGAGCAGTTCTTC
CASSMRQGANEQFF
>TRBD1|TRBJ1-3|TRBV5-5|NA
TGTGCCAGCAGTCGTCGGACAGGGTCAACAAACACCATATATTTT
CASSRRTGSTNTIYF
>NA|TRBJ2-5|TRBV15|NA
TGTGCCACCAGCAGTTACTTGGGGGGGCAGACCCAGTACTTC
CATSSYLGGQTQYF
>TRBD1|TRBJ2-7|TRBV7-9|NA
TGTGCCAGCAGCTCTGGACAGGGTATCACCTACGAGCAGTACTTC
CASSSGQGITYEQYF
>TRBD1|TRBJ1-5|TRBV30|few
TGTGCCTGGGCACAGGGGGCATATCAGCCCCAGCATTTT
CAWAQGAYQPQHF
>NA|TRBJ2-7|TRBV5-1|NA
TGCGCCAGCAGCTTAGGGACAACGGACGAGCAGTACTTC
CASSLGTTDEQYF
>TRBD2|TRBJ2-7|TRBV5-1|few
TGCGCCAGCAGCTTGTCGACTAGCTTCAACGAGCAGTACTTC
CASSLSTSFNEQYF
>TRBD1|TRBJ1-2|TRBV7-9|NA
TGTGCCAGCAGCTTAGGACAGGGGGCTGATGGCTACACCTTC
CASSLGQGADGYTF
>NA|TRBJ1-5|TRBV28|NA
TGTGCCAGCAGTCCCCTAGTGGGCAATCAGCCCCAGCATTTT
CASSPLVGNQPQHF
>TRBD2|TRBJ2-7|TRBV7-3|NA
TGTGCCAGCAGCCCGGGGGGGGAGCGGAGCGAGCAGTACTTC
CASSPGGERSEQYF
>NA|TRBJ2-5|TRBV5-6|few
TGTGCCAGCGACTACGGGGGCCAAGAGACCCAGTACTTC
CASDYGGQETQYF
>NA|TRBJ2-3|TRBV11-2|NA
TGTGCCAGCAGGCTCGGGGGTTACGGCACAGATACGCAGTATTTT
CASRLGGYGTDTQYF
>TRBD1|TRBJ2-2|TRBV6-5|NA
TGTGCCAGCGGACAGGGAGGTACCGGGGAGCTGTTTTTT
CASGQGGTGELFF
>NA|TRBJ2-5|TRBV6-1|NA
TGTGCCAGCAGTCCAGCCCCTAGCGCCCAAGAGACCCAGTACTTC
CASSPAPSAQETQYF
>TRBD1|TRBJ2-5|TRBV5-1|NA
TGCGCCAGCAGTCGGGGACAGGCGGAGACCCAGTACTTC
CASSRGQAETQYF
>NA|TRBJ1-1|TRBV2|NA
TGTGCCAGCATACCGACCAGCACAGGGAACACTGAAGCTTTCTTT
CASIPTSTGNTEAFF
>TRBD2|TRBJ2-1|TRBV19|few
TGTGCCAGTACTAGCGGGAGCCTCTACAATGAGCAGTTCTTC
CASTSGSLYNEQFF
>TRBD2|TRBJ2-7|TRBV27|NA
TGTGCCAGCAGACTTCCCGGCCAATGGCGGGAGGGCTCTGGCAGACTTTACTTC
CASRLPGQWREGSGRLYF
>TRBD2|TRBJ2-1|TRBV9|NA
TGTGCCAGCAGCCCAGGGGCTAGCGGGGCAGTCTTTTCCTACAATGAGCAGTTCTTC
CASSPGASGAVFSYNEQFF
>NA|TRBJ1-5|TRBV11-2|NA
TGTGCCAGCAGCTATATGGGCGAACAGCCCCAGCATTTT
CASSYMGEQPQHF
>NA|TRBJ2-1|TRBV7-2|NA
TGTGCCAGCAGCCTAACTAGCTACAATGAGCAGTTCTTC
CASSLTSYNEQFF
>NA|TRBJ2-5|TRBV5-8|NA
TGTGCCAGCAGCCCGCGGGCTGATCGGGCGACCCAGTACTTC
CASSPRADRATQYF
>TRBD2|TRBJ2-5|TRBV11-2|few
TGTGCCAGCAGACCTAGCGGCCAAGAGACCCAGTACTTC
CASRPSGQETQYF
>NA|TRBJ1-3|TRBV5-1|NA
TGCGCCAGCAGCCTAACAGGGTGGGGAAACACCATATATTTT
CASSLTGWGNTIYF
>TRBD2|TRBJ2-7|TRBV11-2|few
TGTGCCAGCAGTAGTTGGCCTAGCGGGAGCTACGAGCAGTACTTC
CASSSWPSGSYEQYF
>NA|TRBJ2-5|TRBV28|NA
TGTGCCAGCAGTCTACTTAGATTCCAAGAGACCCAGTACTTC
CASSLLRFQETQYF
>TRBD1|TRBJ2-2|TRBV18|few
TGTGCCAGCTCACCACGATCCGGGACAGGGGCCTCCGGGGAGCTGTTTTTT
CASSPRSGTGASGELFF
>NA|TRBJ2-7|TRBV20-1|NA
TGCAGAGCGGTCCGGGGCTACGAGCAGTACTTC
CRAVRGYEQYF
>NA|TRBJ1-1|TRBV13|NA
TGTGCCAGCAGCTTATACGTTGCCACTATAGCTTTCTTT
CASSLYVATIAFF